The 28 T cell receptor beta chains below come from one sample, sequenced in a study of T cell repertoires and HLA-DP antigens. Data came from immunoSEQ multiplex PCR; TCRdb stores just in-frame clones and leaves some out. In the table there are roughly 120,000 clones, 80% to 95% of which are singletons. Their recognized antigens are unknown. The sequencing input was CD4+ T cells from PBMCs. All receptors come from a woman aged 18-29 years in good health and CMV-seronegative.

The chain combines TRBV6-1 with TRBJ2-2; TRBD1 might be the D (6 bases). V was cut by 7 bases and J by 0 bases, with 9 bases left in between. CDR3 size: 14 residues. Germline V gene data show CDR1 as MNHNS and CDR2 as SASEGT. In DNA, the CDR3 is TGTGCCAGCAAAGGACAGCCGAACACCGGGGAGCTGTTTTTT. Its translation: CASKGQPNTGELFF.

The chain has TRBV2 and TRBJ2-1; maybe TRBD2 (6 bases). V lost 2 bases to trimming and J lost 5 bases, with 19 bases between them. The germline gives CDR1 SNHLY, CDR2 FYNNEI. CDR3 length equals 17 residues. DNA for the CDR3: TGTGCCAGCAGTGAAAAGGAGGGGTTCGGCCTAAACAATGAGCAGTTCTTC. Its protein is CASSEKEGFGLNNEQFF.

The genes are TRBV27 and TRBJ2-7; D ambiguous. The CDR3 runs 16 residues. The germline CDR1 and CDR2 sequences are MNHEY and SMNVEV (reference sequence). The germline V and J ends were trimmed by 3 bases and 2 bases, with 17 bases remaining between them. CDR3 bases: TGTGCCAGCAGTTTCTTCAGTAACATCCCTACCTACGAGCAGTACTTC. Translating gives CASSFFSNIPTYEQYF.

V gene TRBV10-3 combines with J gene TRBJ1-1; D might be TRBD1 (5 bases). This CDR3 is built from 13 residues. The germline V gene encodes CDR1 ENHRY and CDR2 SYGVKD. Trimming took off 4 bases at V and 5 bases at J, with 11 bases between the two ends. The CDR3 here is CAISGGGGTEAFF. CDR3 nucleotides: TGTGCCATCAGTGGGGGCGGGGGTACTGAAGCTTTCTTT.

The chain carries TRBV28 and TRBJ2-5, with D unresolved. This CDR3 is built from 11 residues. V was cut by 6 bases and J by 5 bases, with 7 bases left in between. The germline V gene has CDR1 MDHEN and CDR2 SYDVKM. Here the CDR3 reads CASSSRETQYF. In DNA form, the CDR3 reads TGTGCCAGCAGCTCGCGGGAGACCCAGTACTTC. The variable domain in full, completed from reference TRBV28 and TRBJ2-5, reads DVKVTQSSRYLVKRTGEKVFLECVQDMDHENMFWYRQDPGLGLRLIYFSYDVKMKEKGDIPEGYSVSREKKERFSLILESASTNQTSMYLCASSSRETQYFGPGTRLLVL.

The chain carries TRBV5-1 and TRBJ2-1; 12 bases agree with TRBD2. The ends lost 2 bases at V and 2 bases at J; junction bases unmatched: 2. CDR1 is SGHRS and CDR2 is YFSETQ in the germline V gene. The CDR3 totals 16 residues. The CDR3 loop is CASSFLAGGTYNEQFF. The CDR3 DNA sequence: TGCGCCAGCAGCTTCCTAGCGGGAGGGACCTACAATGAGCAGTTCTTC.

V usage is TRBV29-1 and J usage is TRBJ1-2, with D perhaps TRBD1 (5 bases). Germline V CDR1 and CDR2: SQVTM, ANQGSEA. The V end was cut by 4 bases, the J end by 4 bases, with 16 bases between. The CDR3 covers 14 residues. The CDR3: CSVVGEGRGYGYTF. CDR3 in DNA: TGCAGCGTTGTGGGGGAAGGTCGGGGCTATGGCTACACCTTC.

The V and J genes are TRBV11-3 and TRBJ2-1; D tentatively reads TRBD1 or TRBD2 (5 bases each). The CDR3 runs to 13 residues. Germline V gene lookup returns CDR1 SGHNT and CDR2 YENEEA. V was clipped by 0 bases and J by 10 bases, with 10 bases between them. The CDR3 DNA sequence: TGTGCCAGCAGCTTAGAGGGGGTGAGGGAGCAGTTCTTC. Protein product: CASSLEGVREQFF.

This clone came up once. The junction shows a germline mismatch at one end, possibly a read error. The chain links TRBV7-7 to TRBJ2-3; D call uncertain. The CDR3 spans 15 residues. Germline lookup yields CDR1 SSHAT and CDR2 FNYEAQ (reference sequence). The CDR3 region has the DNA TGTGCTAGCAGCCCGACGGTTGCTAGCACAGATACGCAGTATTTT. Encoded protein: CASSPTVASTDTQYF.

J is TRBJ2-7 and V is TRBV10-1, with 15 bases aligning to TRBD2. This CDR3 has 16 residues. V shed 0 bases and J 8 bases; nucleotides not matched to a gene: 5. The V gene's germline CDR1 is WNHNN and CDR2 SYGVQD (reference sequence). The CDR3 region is CASSESWTSGGGQQYF. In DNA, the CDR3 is TGCGCCAGCAGTGAGTCGTGGACTAGCGGGGGGGGCCAGCAGTACTTC.

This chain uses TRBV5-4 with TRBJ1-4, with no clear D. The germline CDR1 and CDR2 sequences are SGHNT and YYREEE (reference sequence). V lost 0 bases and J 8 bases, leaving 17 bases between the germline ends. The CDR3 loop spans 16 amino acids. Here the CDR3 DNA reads TGTGCCAGCAGCTTGGCCAAGTCAGGACTTCAGGAAAAACTGTTTTTT. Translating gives CASSLAKSGLQEKLFF.

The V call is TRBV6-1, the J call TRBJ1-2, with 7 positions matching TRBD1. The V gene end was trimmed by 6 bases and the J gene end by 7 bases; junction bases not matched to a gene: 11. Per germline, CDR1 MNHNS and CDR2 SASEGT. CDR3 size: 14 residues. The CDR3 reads CASSRQGGPPGYTF. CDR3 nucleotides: TGTGCCAGCAGCCGGCAGGGGGGGCCTCCTGGCTACACCTTC.

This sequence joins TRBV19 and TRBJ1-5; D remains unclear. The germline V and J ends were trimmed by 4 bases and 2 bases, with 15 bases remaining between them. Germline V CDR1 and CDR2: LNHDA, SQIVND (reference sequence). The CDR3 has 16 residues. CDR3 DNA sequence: TGTGCCAGTAGTACAAGGACGCCGGCGGGCAATCAGCCCCAGCATTTT. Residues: CASSTRTPAGNQPQHF. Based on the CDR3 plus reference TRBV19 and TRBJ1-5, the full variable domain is DGGITQSPKYLFRKEGQNVTLSCEQNLNHDAMYWYRQDPGQGLRLIYYSQIVNDFQKGDIAEGYSVSREKKESFPLTVTSAQKNPTAFYLCASSTRTPAGNQPQHFGDGTRLSIL.

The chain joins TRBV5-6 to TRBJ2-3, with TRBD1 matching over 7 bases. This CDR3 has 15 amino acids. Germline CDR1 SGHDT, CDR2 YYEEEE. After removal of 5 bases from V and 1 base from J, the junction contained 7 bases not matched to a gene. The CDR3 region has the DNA TGTGCCAGCAGAGAACAGGGGATAGGCACAGATACGCAGTATTTT. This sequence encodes CASREQGIGTDTQYF. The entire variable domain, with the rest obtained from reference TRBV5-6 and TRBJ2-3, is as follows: DAGVTQSPTHLIKTRGQQVTLRCSPKSGHDTVSWYQQALGQGPQFIFQYYEEEERQRGNFPDRFSGHQFPNYSSELNVNALLLGDSALYLCASREQGIGTDTQYFGPGTRLTVL.

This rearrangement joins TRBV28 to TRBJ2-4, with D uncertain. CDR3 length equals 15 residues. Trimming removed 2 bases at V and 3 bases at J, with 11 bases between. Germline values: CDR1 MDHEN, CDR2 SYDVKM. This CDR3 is CASSLVTANKNIQYF. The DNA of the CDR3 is TGTGCCAGCAGTTTAGTAACAGCAAACAAAAACATTCAGTACTTC.

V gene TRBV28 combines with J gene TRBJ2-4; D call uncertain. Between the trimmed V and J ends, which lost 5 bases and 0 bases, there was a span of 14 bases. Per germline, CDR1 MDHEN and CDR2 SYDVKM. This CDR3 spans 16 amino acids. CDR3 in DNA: TGTGCCAGCAGTCCGACGACTCTTGTAGCCAAAAACATTCAGTACTTC. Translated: CASSPTTLVAKNIQYF.

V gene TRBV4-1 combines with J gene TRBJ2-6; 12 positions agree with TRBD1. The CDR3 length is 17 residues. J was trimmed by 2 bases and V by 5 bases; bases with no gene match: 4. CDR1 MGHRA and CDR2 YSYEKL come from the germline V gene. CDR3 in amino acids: CASSEGQGAAGANVLTF. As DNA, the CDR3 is TGCGCCAGCAGCGAGGGACAGGGGGCGGCTGGGGCCAACGTCCTGACTTTC.

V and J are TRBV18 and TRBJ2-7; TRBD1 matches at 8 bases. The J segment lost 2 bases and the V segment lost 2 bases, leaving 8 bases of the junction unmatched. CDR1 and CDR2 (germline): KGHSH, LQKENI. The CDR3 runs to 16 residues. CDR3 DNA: TGTGCCAGCTCACCAGTCGAGACAGGGGACACCTACGAGCAGTACGTC. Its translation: CASSPVETGDTYEQYV.

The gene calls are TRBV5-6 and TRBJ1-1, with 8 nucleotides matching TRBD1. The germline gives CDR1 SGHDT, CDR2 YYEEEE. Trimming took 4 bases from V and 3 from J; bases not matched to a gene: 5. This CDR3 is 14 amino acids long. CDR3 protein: CASSPGGRYTEAFF. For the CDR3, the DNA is TGTGCCAGCAGCCCAGGGGGCAGGTACACTGAAGCTTTCTTT.

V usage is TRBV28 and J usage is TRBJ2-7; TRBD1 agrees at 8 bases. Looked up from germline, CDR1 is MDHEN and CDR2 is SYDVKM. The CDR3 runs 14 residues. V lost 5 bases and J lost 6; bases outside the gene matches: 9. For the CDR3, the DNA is TGTGCCAGCAGTCTCGGACAGGGACTCGGCGAGCAGTACGTC. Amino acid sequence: CASSLGQGLGEQYV.

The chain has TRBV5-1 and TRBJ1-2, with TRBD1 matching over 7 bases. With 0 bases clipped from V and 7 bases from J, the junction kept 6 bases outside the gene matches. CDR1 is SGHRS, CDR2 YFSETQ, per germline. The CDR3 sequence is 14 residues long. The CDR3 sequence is CASSLVGGGLGYTF. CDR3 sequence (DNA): TGCGCCAGCAGCTTGGTGGGAGGGGGCCTTGGCTACACCTTC.

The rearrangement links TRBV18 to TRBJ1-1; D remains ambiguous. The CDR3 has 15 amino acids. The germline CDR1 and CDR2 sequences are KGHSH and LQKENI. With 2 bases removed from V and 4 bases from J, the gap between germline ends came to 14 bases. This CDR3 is CASSPGPGRSTEAFF. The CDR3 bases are TGTGCCAGCTCACCAGGGCCCGGACGGAGCACTGAAGCTTTCTTT.

The CDR3 loop is CASSPPSGRAWQYF. CDR3 nucleotides: TGTGCCAGCTCACCCCCTAGCGGGAGGGCCTGGCAGTACTTC. The chain joins TRBV18 to TRBJ2-7, with 12 nucleotides matching TRBD2. The trim removed 3 bases at V and 9 bases at J, leaving 6 bases unmatched. Germline assignment: CDR1 KGHSH and CDR2 LQKENI. CDR3 size: 14 residues.

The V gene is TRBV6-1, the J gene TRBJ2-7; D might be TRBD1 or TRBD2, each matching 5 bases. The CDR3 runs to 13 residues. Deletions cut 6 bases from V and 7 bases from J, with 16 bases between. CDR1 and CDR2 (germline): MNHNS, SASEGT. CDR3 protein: CASRESGTGEQYF. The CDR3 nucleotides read TGTGCCAGCAGAGAATCGGGAACAGGTGAGCAGTACTTC.

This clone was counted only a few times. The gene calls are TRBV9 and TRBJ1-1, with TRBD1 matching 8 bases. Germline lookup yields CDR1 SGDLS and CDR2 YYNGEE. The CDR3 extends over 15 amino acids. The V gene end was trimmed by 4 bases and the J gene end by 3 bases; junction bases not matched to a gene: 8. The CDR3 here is CASSTGQGGHTEAFF. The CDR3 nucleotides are TGTGCCAGCAGCACCGGACAGGGCGGGCACACTGAAGCTTTCTTT.

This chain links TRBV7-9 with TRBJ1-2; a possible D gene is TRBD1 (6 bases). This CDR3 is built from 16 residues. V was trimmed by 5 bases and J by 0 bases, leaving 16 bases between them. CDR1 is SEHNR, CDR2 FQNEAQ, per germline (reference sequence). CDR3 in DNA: TGTGCCAGCAGCCCCGGGGGGGCATTCTCTAACTATGGCTACACCTTC. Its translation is CASSPGGAFSNYGYTF.

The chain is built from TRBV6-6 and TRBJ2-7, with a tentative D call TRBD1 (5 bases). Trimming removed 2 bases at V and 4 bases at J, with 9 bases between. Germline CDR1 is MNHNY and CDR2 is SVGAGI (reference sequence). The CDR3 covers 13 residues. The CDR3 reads CASSYRTLYEQYF. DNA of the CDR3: TGTGCCAGCAGTTACCGGACACTTTACGAGCAGTACTTC.

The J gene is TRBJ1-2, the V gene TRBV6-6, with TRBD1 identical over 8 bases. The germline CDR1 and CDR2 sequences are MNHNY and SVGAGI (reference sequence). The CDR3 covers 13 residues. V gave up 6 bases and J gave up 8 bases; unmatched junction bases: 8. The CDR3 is CASSPDRGGGYTF. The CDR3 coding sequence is TGTGCCAGCAGCCCCGACAGGGGAGGCGGCTACACCTTC.